What follows describes a single T cell receptor (beta chain). The data derive from a study of blood T cell repertoires in COVID-19. Looking at the study overall: The samples span acute and convalescent COVID-19 from the United States, Italy and Spain. T cells, B-cell-depleted T cells, or PBMCs supplied cDNA or gDNA.

This CDR3 region has 15 residues. The V segment lost 4 bases and the J segment 1 base; nucleotides outside the gene matches: 2. Looked up from germline, CDR1 is MGHRA and CDR2 is YSYEKL. Under the authors' procedure: Reference gene primer amplification gave estimated nucleated cell counts. Measured with immunoSEQ multiplex PCR; TCRdb has only the in-frame clones, and not every one. From that table come the V and J calls and clone size; the DNA was used to work out D and trimming. Among about 26,000 clones, around 90% were seen once, and the ten largest hold 2.5% to 3%. The TCR comes from a human donor in a cohort sampled during active COVID-19. The sample consisted of peripheral blood. The chain carries TRBV4-1 and TRBJ2-5; the match to TRBD2 covers 11 bases. This chain's CDR3 is CASSRLAGTQETQYF. CDR3 nucleotides: TGCGCCAGCAGCCGACTAGCGGGGACCCAAGAGACCCAGTACTTC.